This TCR beta chain appears in the sequencing data of a study of OX40 agonist ivuxolimab in advanced cancers. Study-level background: At 0.01 to 10 mg/kg, ivuxolimab was administered intravenously to patients every 2 weeks. Previous treatment with anti-PD-1, anti-PD-L1 or anti-CTLA-4 therapy was allowed; under 50% had received some. The study, taken as a whole, reports: Clones of CD4+ and CD8+ blood T cells grew by week 6 at doses of 0.1 to 3.0 mg/kg.

Germline V lookup: CDR1 MNHNS, CDR2 SASEGT. Trimming cost V 3 bases and J 2 bases, with 11 bases left between them. The CDR3 totals 15 residues. Worth noting for this clone: Its target is not known.

TCRdb's table, derived via immunoSEQ multiplex PCR, lists solely in-frame clones and lacks some. The sample lists roughly 80,000 clones; approximately 94% were seen once. Collection of blood occurred at baseline, at cycle 4 day 1, and at cycle 7 day 1. The sequences come from CD4+ or CD8+ T cells sorted from blood, collected in a trial of the OX40 agonist ivuxolimab. The chain carries TRBV6-1 and TRBJ1-5; D is undetermined. The source is an adult with an advanced solid tumor such as melanoma, head and neck, liver or kidney cancer. The CDR3 spells CASSEGLGRNQPQHF. CDR3 DNA: TGTGCCAGCAGTGAGGGTTTGGGTCGCAATCAGCCCCAGCATTTT.